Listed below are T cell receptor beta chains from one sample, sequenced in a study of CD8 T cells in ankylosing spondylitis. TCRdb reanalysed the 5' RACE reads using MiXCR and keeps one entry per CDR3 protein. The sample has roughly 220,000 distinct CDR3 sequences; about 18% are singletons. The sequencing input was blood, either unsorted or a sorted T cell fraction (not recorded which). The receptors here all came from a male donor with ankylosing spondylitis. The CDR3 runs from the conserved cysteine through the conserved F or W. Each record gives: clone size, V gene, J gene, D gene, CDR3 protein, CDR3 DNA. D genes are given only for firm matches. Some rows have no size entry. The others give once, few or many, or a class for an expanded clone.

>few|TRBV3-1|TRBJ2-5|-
CASSQGMRGHQETQYF
TGTGCCAGCAGCCAAGGGATGAGGGGCCACCAAGAGACCCAGTACTTC
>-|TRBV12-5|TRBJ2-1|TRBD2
CASGFPRGDYYNEQFF
TGTGCTAGTGGTTTTCCCCGCGGGGACTACTACAATGAGCAGTTCTTC
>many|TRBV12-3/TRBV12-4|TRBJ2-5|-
CASSLLTGAEETQYF
TGTGCCAGCAGTTTGTTAACGGGAGCTGAGGAGACCCAGTACTTC
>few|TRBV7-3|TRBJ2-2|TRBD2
CASSPGLAVTNTGELFF
TGTGCCAGCAGCCCCGGACTAGCGGTCACGAACACCGGGGAGCTGTTTTTT
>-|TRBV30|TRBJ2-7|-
CAWSVQVTYEQYF
TGTGCCTGGAGTGTACAGGTGACCTACGAGCAGTACTTC
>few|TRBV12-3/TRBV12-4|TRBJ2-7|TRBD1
CASSALGQGTYEQYF
TGTGCCAGCAGTGCCCTGGGACAGGGGACCTACGAGCAGTACTTC
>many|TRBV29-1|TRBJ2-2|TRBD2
CSVEDWKGGTGELFF
TGCAGCGTTGAAGATTGGAAGGGAGGGACCGGGGAGCTGTTTTTT
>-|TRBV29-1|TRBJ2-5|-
CSVLGDQETQYF
TGCAGCGTTCTAGGGGACCAAGAGACCCAGTACTTC
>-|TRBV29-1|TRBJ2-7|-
CSASDYEQYF
TGCAGCGCCTCGGACTACGAGCAGTACTTC
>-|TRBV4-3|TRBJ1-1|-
CASSQDAGLGNTEAFF
TGCGCCAGCAGCCAAGATGCTGGGTTGGGGAACACTGAAGCTTTCTTT
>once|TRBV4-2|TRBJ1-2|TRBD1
CASSQEGGFGQEDYGYTF
TGTGCCAGCAGCCAAGAAGGGGGCTTTGGACAGGAAGACTATGGCTACACCTTC
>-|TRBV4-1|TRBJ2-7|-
CASSQDRSYEQYF
TGCGCCAGCAGCCAAGATCGGAGCTACGAGCAGTACTTC
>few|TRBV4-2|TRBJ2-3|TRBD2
CASSPTAGEADTQYF
TGTGCCAGCAGCCCCACCGCGGGAGAGGCGGATACGCAGTATTTT
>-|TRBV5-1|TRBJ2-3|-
CASSSEGADTQYF
TGCGCCAGCAGCTCGGAGGGGGCAGATACGCAGTATTTT
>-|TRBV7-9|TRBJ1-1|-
CASSLGQGVNTEAFF
TGTGCCAGCAGCTTAGGTCAGGGTGTGAATACTGAAGCTTTCTTT
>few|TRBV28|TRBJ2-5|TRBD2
CASSFGLAGEGETQYF
TGTGCCAGCAGTTTTGGGCTAGCGGGAGAGGGAGAGACCCAGTACTTC
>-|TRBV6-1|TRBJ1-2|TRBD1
CASSPGDSPGYTF
TGTGCCAGCAGTCCGGGGGACAGCCCCGGCTACACCTTC
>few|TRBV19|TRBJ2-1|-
CASSPQPGSWFF
TGTGCCAGTAGTCCCCAGCCGGGGTCCTGGTTCTTC
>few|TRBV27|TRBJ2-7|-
CASMRGGEQYF
TGTGCCAGCATGAGGGGGGGCGAGCAGTACTTC
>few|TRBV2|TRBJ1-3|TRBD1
CASSPDRGPGNTIYF
TGTGCCAGCAGCCCGGACAGGGGGCCTGGAAACACCATATATTTT
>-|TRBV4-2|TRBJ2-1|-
CASSPRTELSGDEQFF
TGTGCCAGCAGCCCGAGGACGGAACTATCAGGCGATGAGCAGTTCTTC
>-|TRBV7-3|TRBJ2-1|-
CASSNGVVGNEQFF
TGTGCCAGCAGCAATGGGGTTGTGGGCAATGAGCAGTTCTTC
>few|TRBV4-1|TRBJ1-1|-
CASSQVDGIVVVNTEAFF
TGCGCCAGCAGCCAAGTGGATGGGATCGTGGTCGTGAACACTGAAGCTTTCTTT
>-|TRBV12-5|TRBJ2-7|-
CASGLPAGTASYEQYF
TGTGCTAGTGGTCTTCCCGCCGGGACTGCCTCCTACGAGCAGTACTTC
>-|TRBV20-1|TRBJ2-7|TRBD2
CSARLDGIAGGLMSYEQYF
TGCAGTGCTAGGCTCGATGGCATAGCGGGAGGGCTAATGTCCTACGAGCAGTACTTC
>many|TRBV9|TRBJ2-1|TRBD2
CASSASSGGYNEQFF
TGTGCCAGCAGCGCCTCTAGCGGGGGGTACAATGAGCAGTTCTTC
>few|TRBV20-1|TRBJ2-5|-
CSARGDSEETQYF
TGCAGTGCTAGAGGAGACAGCGAAGAGACCCAGTACTTC
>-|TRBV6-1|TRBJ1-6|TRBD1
CASTTHPDRQNSPLHF
TGTGCCAGCACAACCCACCCGGACAGGCAAAATTCACCCCTCCACTTT
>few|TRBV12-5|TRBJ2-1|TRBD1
CASGPTGPYNEQFF
TGTGCTAGTGGCCCGACAGGGCCCTACAATGAGCAGTTCTTC
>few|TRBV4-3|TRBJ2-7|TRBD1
CASSQDRGQGGYEQYF
TGCGCCAGCAGCCAAGATAGGGGACAGGGAGGTTACGAGCAGTACTTC
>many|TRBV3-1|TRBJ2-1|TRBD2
CASSPIAGTYNEQFF
TGTGCCAGCAGCCCAATAGCGGGGACTTACAATGAGCAGTTCTTC
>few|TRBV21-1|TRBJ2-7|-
CARGIAYEQYF
TGTGCCAGAGGGATTGCCTACGAGCAGTACTTC
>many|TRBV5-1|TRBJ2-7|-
CASSFLGEQLSYEQYF
TGCGCCAGCAGCTTTTTGGGGGAACAGCTTTCCTACGAGCAGTACTTC
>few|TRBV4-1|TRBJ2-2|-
CASSPLQGLSGELFF
TGCGCCAGCAGCCCCCTCCAGGGGTTGAGCGGGGAGCTGTTTTTT
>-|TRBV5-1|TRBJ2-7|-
CASSSTGSVNEQYF
TGCGCCAGCAGCTCTACAGGGTCGGTAAACGAGCAGTACTTC
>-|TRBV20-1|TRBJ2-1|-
CSANDRDNEQFF
TGCAGTGCTAACGACAGAGACAATGAGCAGTTCTTC
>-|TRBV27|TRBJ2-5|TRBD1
CASRGTEETQYF
TGTGCCAGCCGAGGGACAGAAGAGACCCAGTACTTC
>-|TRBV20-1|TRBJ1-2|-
CSAIQDDGYTF
TGCAGTGCAATACAGGACGATGGCTACACCTTC
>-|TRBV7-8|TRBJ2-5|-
CASSSVAGRETQYF
TGTGCCAGCAGTTCCGTGGCAGGGAGGGAGACCCAGTACTTC
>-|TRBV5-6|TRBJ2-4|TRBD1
CASSLSWGTGTKNIQYF
TGTGCCAGCAGCTTGAGTTGGGGGACAGGGACCAAAAACATTCAGTACTTC
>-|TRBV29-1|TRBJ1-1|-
CSASGNTEAFF
TGCAGCGCTTCGGGGAACACTGAAGCTTTCTTT
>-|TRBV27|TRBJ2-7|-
CASSLGSPSSYEQYF
TGTGCCAGCAGTTTGGGCAGTCCGAGCTCCTACGAGCAGTACTTC
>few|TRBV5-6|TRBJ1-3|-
CASSLMPAEGNTIYF
TGTGCCAGCAGCTTGATGCCAGCGGAGGGAAACACCATATATTTT
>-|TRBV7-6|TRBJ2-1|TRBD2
CASSYTSGGSSEQFF
TGTGCCAGCAGCTACACTAGCGGGGGGAGCAGTGAGCAGTTCTTC
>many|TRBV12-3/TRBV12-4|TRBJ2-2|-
CASSFDRNTGELFF
TGTGCCAGCAGTTTTGATAGGAACACCGGGGAGCTGTTTTTT